The clone carrying this TCR beta chain was seen a handful of times. PCR primers comprised 60 Vbeta and 13 Jbeta primers. Data came from immunoSEQ multiplex PCR; TCRdb stores just in-frame clones and leaves some out. The data contain about 120,000 clones, roughly 9% of them singletons. This sample is drawn from a study of cytomegalovirus exposure and HLA in healthy donors. CDR3 length: 13 residues. CDR1 SGHTA and CDR2 FQGTGA come from the germline V gene. The germline V and J ends were trimmed by 5 bases and 8 bases, with 13 bases remaining between them. The receptor was derived from a man aged 30 to 45 in good health and CMV-seronegative. The rearrangement links TRBV7-3 to TRBJ2-1; tentatively, D is TRBD1 (6 bases). The specimen sequenced was PBMCs. The CDR3 reads CASSKQGSHEQFF. CDR3 nucleotides: TGTGCCAGCAGCAAACAGGGATCCCATGAGCAGTTCTTC.